These T cell receptor beta chains were read from a single sample in a study of T cells in narcolepsy. Only in-frame clones appear in the TCRdb table, and some are missing; sequencing was by immunoSEQ multiplex PCR. Here the sample spans more than 20,000 clones, around 90% being singletons. The sequenced sample was CD45RA- memory CD4+ T cells from PBMCs. The receptors come from a human donor with narcolepsy. Each CDR3 is given with its conserved first and last residue. A D gene is named only where the DNA matches it firmly. Not all rows give a size; the values are once, few, many and, for expanded clones, a class.

size | J | D | V | DNA | CDR3
. | TRBJ2-3 | TRBD1 | TRBV5-1 | TGCGCCAGCAGCTACGGGACAGGGGTTCCCTCCGATACGCAGTATTTT | CASSYGTGVPSDTQYF
. | TRBJ1-1 | . | TRBV27 | TGTGCCAGCACCCTGGGGGGCGGGGGGTACACTGAAGCTTTCTTT | CASTLGGGGYTEAFF
. | TRBJ2-1 | . | TRBV18 | TGTGCCAGCTCACCTATTAGCAACAATGAGCAGTTCTTC | CASSPISNNEQFF
. | TRBJ2-5 | . | TRBV5-4 | TGTGCCAGCAGCTTAGGGGTGGAACGAGAGACCCAGTACTTC | CASSLGVERETQYF
. | TRBJ1-4 | . | TRBV28 | TGTGCCAGCAGCCGCCTCGAAGCAGGCGTAGAAAAACTGTTTTTT | CASSRLEAGVEKLFF
few | TRBJ2-7 | TRBD1 | TRBV6-6 | TGTGCCAGCAGTCCAGGGACAGGGGCCAACTACGAGCAGTACTTC | CASSPGTGANYEQYF
. | TRBJ1-5 | . | TRBV19 | TGTGCCAGCCACCTGGGGGGCCGACTCATCGATAGCAATCAGCCCCAGCATTTT | CASHLGGRLIDSNQPQHF
once | TRBJ2-2 | . | TRBV5-4 | TGTGCCAGCAGCTTGGTAACAACCGGGGAGCTGTTTTTT | CASSLVTTGELFF
. | TRBJ1-2 | . | TRBV30 | TGTGCCTGGAGCAGGCAGAGTGGAGGCTACACCTTC | CAWSRQSGGYTF
once | TRBJ1-1 | TRBD1 | TRBV7-8 | TGTGCCAGCAGCCCACAGGGGGCGGTGAACACTGAAGCTTTCTTT | CASSPQGAVNTEAFF
once | TRBJ1-1 | . | TRBV15 | TGTGCCACCAGCAGAGATTTGCAAGGAATCACTGAAGCTTTCTTT | CATSRDLQGITEAFF
. | TRBJ2-3 | . | TRBV7-2 | . | CASSTSGSGSPNTQYF
once | TRBJ1-2 | . | TRBV28 | TGTGCCAGCATGGGGACCGTTTATGGCTACACCTTC | CASMGTVYGYTF
. | TRBJ1-2 | TRBD1 | TRBV7-2 | TGTGCCAGCGGACAGGACAGGGGGCGTGGTGGCTACACCTTC | CASGQDRGRGGYTF
. | TRBJ1-2 | TRBD1 | TRBV5-4 | TGTGCCAGCAGTAGGGGACAGGGGGCGAGGGGGGGAGAGGGCTACACCTTC | CASSRGQGARGGEGYTF
. | TRBJ2-2 | TRBD1 | TRBV4-1 | TGCGCCAGCAGCCAAGACCGGGACAGCTACACCGGGGAGCTGTTTTTT | CASSQDRDSYTGELFF
. | TRBJ1-2 | . | TRBV6-1 | TGTGCCAGCAGTTATACGAGCAGGCCATATGGCTACACCTTC | CASSYTSRPYGYTF
few | TRBJ1-1 | . | TRBV5-1 | TGCGCCAGCAGCTCTACGACCCAGGGAACTGAAGCTTTCTTT | CASSSTTQGTEAFF
. | TRBJ1-2 | . | TRBV2 | TGTGCCAGCAAGGCAGGTTCAGGTGGCTACACCTTC | CASKAGSGGYTF
. | TRBJ2-2 | . | TRBV4-3 | TGCGCCAGCAGCCAAGGGACACCGGTCCTTGAAACCGGGGAGCTGTTTTTT | CASSQGTPVLETGELFF
once | TRBJ2-3 | . | TRBV6-1 | TGTGCCAGCAGTGACCCCGGGACTGTCACAGATACGCAGTATTTT | CASSDPGTVTDTQYF
. | TRBJ2-7 | . | TRBV19 | TGTGCCAGTAGTATAGTTGGCAGGGGGGACTACGAGCAGTACTTC | CASSIVGRGDYEQYF
. | TRBJ2-7 | . | TRBV21-1 | TGTGCCAGCAACACTACAGGGGATTACGAGCAGTACTTC | CASNTTGDYEQYF
. | TRBJ1-1 | . | TRBV18 | TGTGCCAGCTCACCGCAGCGACTCCCGAACACTGAAGCTTTCTTT | CASSPQRLPNTEAFF
. | TRBJ2-5 | . | TRBV19 | TGTGCCAGTAGTATAGGGCAGCAACCCCAAGAGACCCAGTACTTC | CASSIGQQPQETQYF
. | TRBJ2-6 | TRBD2 | TRBV9 | TGTGCCAGCAGCGCGAGGACTAGCGGGAGGACCAACGTCCTGACTTTC | CASSARTSGRTNVLTF
. | TRBJ2-1 | . | TRBV6-1 | TGTGCCAGCAGTAAGCCGGGAGATGAGCAGTTCTTC | CASSKPGDEQFF